This TCR beta chain comes out of a study of T-cell memory formation after mild COVID-19. Whole-study context: The study found TCR clusters largely donor specific. General observations from the study: CD4+ contracting clones were mainly CM and EM; CD8+ ones, EMRA. Day 37-peaking second-wave clones had unconfirmed SARS-CoV-2 specificity.

The CDR3 extends over 15 amino acids. Trimming cost V 0 bases and J 10 bases, with 13 bases left between them. Germline CDR1 and CDR2: KGHSH and LQKENI. In TCRdb, the 5' RACE reads were re-called with MiXCR into one record per CDR3 protein. This sample has about 440,000 distinct CDR3 sequences, with around 18% found just once. This clonotype was observed a handful of times. Its specificity is unknown. This clonotype was sampled from an adult woman who had mild COVID-19 (a few samples of this study predate the infection). Cell type and time point are not known. Sequencing used PBMCs or a T cell subset sorted from them (not recorded which). The chain joins TRBV18 to TRBJ1-6; a possible D gene is TRBD1 (5 bases). The CDR3 sequence: CASSPPSGVKSPLHF. Here the CDR3 DNA reads TGTGCCAGCTCACCACCCTCGGGGGTCAAATCACCCCTCCACTTT.